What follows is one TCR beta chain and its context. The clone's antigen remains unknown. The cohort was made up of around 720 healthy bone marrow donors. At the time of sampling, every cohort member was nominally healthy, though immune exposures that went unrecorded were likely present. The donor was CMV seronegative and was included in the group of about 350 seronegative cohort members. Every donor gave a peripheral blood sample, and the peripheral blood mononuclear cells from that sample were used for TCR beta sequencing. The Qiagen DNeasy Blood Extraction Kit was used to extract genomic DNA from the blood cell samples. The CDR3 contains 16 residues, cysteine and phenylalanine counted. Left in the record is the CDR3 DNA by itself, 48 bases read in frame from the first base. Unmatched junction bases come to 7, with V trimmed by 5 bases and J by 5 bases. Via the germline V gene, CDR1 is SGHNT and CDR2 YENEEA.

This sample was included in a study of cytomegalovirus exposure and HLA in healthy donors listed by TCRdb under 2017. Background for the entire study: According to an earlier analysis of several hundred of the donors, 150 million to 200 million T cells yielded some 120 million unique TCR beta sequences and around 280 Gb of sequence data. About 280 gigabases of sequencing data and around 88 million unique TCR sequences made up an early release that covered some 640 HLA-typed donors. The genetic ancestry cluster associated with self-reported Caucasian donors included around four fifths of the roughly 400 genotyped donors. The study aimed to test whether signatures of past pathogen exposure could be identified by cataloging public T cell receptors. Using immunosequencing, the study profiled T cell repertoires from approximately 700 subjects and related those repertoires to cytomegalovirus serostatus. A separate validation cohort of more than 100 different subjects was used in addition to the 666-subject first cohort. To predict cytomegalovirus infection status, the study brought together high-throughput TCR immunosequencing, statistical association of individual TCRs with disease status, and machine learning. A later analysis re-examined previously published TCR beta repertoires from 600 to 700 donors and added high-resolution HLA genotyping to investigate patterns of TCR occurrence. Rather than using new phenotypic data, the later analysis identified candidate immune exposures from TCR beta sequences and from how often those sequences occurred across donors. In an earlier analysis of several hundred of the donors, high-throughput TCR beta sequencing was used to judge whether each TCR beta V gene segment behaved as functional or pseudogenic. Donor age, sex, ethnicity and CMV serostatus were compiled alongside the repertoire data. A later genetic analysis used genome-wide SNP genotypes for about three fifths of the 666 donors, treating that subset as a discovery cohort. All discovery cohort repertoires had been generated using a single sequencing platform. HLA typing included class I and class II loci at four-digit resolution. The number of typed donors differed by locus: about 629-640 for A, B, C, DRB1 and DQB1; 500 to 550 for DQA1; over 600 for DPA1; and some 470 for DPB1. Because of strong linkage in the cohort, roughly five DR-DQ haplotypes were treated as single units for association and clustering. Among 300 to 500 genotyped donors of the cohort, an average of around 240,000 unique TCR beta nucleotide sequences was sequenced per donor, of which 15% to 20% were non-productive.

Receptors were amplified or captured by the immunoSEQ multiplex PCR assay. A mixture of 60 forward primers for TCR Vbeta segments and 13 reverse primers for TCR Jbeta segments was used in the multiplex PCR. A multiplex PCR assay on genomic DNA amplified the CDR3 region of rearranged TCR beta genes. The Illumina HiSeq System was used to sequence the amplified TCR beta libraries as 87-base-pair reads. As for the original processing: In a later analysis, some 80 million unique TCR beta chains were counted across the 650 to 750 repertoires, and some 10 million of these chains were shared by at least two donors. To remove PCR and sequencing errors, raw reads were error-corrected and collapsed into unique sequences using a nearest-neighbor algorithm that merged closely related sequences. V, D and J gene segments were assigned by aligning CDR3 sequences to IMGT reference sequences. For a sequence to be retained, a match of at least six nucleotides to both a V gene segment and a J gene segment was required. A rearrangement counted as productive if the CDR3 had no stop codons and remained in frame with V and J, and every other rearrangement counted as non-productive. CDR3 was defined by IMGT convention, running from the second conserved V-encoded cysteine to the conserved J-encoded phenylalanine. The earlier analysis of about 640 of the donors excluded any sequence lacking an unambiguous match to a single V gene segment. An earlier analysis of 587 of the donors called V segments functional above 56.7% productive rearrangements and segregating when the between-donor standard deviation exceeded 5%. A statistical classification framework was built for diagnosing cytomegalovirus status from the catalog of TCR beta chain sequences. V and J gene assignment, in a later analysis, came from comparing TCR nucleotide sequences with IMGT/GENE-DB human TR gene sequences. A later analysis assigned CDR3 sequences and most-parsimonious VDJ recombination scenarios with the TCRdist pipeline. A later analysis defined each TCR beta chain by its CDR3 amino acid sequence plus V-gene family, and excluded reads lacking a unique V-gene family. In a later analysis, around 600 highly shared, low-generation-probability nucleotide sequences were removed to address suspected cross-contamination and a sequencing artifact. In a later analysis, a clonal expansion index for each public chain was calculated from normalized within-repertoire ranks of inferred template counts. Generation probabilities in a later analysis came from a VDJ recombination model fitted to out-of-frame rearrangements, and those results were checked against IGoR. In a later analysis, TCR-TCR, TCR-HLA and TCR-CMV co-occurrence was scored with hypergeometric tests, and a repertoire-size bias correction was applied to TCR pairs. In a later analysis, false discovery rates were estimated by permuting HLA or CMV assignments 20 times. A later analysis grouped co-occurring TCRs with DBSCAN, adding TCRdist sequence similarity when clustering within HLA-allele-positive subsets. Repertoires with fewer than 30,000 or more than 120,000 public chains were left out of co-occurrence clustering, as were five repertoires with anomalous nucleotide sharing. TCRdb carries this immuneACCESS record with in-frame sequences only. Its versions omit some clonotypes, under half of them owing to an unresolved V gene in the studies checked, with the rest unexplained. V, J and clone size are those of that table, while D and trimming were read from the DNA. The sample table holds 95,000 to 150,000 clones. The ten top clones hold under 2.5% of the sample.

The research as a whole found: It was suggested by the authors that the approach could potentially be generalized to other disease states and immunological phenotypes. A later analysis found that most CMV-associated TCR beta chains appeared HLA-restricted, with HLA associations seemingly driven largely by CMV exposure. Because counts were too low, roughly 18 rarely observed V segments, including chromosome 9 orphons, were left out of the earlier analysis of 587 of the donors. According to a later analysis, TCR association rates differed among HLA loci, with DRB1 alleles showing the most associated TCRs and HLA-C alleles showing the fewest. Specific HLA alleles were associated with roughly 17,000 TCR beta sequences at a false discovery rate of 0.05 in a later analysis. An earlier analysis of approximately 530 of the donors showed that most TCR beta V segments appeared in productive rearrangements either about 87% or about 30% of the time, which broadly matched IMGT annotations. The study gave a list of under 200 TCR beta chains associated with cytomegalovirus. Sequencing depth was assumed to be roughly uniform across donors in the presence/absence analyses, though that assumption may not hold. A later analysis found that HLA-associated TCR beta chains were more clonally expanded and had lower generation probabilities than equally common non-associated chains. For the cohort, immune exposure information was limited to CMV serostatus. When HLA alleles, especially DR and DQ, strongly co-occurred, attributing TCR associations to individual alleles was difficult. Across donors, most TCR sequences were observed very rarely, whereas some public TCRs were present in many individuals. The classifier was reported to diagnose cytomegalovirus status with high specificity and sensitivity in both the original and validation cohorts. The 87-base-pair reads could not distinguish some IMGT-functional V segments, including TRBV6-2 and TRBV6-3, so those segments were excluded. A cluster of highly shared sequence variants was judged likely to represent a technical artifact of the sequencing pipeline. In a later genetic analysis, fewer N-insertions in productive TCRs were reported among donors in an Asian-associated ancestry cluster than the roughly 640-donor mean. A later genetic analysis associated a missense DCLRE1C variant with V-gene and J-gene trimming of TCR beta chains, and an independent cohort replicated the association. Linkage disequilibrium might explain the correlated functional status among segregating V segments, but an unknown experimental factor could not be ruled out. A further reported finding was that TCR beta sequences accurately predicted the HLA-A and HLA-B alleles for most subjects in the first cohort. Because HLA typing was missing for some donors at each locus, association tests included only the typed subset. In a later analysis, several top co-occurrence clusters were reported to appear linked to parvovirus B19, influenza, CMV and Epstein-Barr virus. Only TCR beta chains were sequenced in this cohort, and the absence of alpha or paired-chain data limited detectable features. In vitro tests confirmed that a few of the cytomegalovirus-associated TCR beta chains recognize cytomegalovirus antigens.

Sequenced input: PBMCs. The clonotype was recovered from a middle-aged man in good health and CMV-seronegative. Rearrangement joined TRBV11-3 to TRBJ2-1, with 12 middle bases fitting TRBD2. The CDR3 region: CASSPLGTSGHNEQFF. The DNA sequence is TGTGCCAGCAGCCCCCTAGGGACTAGCGGGCACAATGAGCAGTTCTTC.